Below, one T cell receptor (beta chain) is given with its context. This entry is derived from a study of shared clonotypes between healthy human individuals. Method: immunoSEQ multiplex PCR; TCRdb's copy keeps in-frame clones and lacks some. Of millions of clones in the sample, 90% to 95% are singletons; the top ten hold 0.1% to 0.15%. J was trimmed by 4 bases and V by 0 bases; bases with no gene match: 4. This CDR3 is built from 15 residues. Per the germline V gene, CDR1 is SEHNR and CDR2 is FQNEAQ (reference sequence). The TCR comes from a man between 18 and 35 years old in good health. The sequencing input was naive CD4+ T cells sorted from blood. Stated subset: CD45RA+ positively selected. The rearrangement joins TRBV7-9 to TRBJ1-2; 8 bases map to TRBD1. CDR3 protein: CASSLAGTGLYGYTF. In DNA, the CDR3 is TGTGCCAGCAGCTTAGCGGGGACAGGTCTCTATGGCTACACCTTC.